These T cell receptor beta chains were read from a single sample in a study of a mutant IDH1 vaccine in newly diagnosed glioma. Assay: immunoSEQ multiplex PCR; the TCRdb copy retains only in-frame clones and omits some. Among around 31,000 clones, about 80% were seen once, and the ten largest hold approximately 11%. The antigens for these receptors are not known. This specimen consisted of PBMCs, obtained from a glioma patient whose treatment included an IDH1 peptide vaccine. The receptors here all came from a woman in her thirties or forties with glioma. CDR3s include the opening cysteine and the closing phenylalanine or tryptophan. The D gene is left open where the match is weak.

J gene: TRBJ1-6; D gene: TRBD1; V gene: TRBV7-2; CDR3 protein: CASSLTGVNNSPLHF
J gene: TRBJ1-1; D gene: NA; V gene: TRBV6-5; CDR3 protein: CASRRPTGGTEAFF
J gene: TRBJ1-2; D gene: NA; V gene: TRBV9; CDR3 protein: CASSPGLGYGYTF
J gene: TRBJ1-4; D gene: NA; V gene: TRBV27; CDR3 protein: CASSTRGRHEKLFF
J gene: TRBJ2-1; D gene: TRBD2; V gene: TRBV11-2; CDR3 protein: CASSFLGRGDYNEQFF
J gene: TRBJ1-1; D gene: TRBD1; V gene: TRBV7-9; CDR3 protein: CASSLTTGTEAFF
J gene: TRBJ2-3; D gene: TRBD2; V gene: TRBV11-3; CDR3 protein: CASSSGGAGTDTQYF
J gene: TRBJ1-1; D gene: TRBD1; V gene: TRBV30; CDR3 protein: CAWSVTGGSEAFF
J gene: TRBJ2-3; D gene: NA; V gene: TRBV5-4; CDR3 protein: CASNILVSGRTDTQYF
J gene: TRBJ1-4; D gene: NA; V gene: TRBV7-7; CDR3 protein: CASSPHQNEKLFF
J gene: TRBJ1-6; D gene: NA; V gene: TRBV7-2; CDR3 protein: CASSLEGHSPLHF
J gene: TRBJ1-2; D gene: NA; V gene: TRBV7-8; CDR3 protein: CASSSRAGLFYGYTF
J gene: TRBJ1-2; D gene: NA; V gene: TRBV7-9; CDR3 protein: CASSLEILRGSWDGYTF
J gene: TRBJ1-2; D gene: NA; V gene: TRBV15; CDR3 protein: CATSRDPQEATVAYTF
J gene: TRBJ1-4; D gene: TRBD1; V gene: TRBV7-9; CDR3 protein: CASSLGTGGTNEKLFF
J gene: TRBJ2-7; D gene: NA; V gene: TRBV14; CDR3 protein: CASSQNYEQYF
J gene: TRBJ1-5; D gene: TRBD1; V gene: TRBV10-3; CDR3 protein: CAIRRQGDNQPQHF
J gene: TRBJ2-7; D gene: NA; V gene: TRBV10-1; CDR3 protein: CASSPRDSAEQYF
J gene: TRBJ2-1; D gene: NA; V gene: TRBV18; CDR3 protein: CASSPTISLANEQFF
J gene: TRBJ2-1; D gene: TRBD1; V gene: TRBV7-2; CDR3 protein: CASSYRAGTGDEQFF
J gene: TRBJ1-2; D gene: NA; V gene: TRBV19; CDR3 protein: CASSIQDSARNYGYTF
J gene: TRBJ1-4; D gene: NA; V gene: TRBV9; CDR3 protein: CASSGLSGEKLFF
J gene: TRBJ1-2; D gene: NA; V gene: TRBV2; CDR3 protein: CASSATGNYGYTF
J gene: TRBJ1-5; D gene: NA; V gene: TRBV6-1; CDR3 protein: CASSDNQPQHF
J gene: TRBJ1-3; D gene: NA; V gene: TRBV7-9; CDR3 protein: CASSSGANTGNTIYF
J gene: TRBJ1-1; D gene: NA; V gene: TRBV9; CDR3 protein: CASSLQPENTEAFF
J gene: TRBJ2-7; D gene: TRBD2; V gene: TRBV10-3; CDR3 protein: CAIRIGGADYEQYF
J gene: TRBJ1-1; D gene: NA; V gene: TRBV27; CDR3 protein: CASTPTQTGMNTEAFF
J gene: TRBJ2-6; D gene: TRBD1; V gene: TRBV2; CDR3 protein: CASSRQGSSGANVLTF
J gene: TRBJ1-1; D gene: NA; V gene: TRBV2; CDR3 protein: CASRGVSGHPNTEAFF
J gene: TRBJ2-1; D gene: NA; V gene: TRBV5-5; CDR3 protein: CASSLGNEQFF
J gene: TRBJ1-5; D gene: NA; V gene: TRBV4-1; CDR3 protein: CASSHSPTNGEQPQHF
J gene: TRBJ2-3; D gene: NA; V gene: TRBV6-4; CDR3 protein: CASSPSAEFTDTQYF
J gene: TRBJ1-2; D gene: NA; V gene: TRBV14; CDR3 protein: CASSQRNYGYTF
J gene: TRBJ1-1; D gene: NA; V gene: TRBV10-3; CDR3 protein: CAISESAVNTEAFF
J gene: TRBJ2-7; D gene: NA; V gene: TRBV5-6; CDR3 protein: CASSAEGRYRDTPYEQYF
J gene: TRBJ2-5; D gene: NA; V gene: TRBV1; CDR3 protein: CTSSPGTYRETQYF
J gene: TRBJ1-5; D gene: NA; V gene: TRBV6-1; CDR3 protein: CASSGREQHSNQPQHF
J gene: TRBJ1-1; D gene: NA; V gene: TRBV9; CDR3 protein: CASSVGPESTEAFF
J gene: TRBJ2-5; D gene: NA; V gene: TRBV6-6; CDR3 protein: CASSYSDGQETQYF
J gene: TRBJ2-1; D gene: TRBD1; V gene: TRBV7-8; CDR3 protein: CASSPQPGQAYNEQFF
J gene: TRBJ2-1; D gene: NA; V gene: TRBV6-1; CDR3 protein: CASSEALGPREQFF
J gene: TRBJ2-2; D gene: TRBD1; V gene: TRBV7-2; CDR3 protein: CASMLGGHGELFF
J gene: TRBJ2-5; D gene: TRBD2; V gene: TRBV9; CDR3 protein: CASSPSGGVGETQYF
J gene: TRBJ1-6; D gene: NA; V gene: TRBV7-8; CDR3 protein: CASSLETGGRDSPLHF
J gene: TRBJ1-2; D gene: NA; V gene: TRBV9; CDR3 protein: CASSPLGKNGYTF
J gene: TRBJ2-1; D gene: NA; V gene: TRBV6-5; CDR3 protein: CASSYLIGVGNEQFF
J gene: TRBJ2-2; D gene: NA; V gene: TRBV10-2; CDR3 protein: CASSANTGELFF
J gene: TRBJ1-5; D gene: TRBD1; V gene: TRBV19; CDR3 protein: CASSGKGAAHQPQHF
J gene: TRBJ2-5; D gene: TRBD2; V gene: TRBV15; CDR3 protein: CATSGLAGGMLETQYF
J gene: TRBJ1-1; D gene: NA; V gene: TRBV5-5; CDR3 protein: CASSLDIGGGRNTEAFF
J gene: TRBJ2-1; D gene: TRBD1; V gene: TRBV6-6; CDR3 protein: CASSYLQGDSYNEQFF
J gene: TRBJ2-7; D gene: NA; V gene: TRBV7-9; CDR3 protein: CACLPGGKYEQYF
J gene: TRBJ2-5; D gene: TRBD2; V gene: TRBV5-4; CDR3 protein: CASSPYGGAETQYF
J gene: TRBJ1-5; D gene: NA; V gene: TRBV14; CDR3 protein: CASSQEFGQPQHF
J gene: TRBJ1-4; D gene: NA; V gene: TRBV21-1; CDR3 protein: CASSTLDREGEKLFF
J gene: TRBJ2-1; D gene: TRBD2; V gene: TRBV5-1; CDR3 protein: CASSLFGGGGNEQFF